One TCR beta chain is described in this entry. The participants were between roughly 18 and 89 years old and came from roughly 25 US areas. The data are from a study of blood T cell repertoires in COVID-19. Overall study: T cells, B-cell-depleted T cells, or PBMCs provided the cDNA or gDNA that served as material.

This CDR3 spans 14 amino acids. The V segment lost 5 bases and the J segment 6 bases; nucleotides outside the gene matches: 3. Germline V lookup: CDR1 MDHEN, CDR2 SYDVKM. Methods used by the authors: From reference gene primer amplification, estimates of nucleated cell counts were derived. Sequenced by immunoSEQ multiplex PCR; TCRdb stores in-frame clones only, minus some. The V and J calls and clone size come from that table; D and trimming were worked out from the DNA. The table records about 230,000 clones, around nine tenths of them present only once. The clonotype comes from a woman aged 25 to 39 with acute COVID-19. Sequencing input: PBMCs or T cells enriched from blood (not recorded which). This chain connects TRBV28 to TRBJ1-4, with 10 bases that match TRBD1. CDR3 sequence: CASSEDRGDEKLFF. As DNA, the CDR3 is TGTGCCAGCAGTGAGGACAGGGGGGATGAAAAACTGTTTTTT. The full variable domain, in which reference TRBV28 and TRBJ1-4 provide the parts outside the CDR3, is DVKVTQSSRYLVKRTGEKVFLECVQDMDHENMFWYRQDPGLGLRLIYFSYDVKMKEKGDIPEGYSVSREKKERFSLILESASTNQTSMYLCASSEDRGDEKLFFGSGTQLSVL.